Each of the 22 T cell receptor beta chains below was sequenced from the same sample in a study of vaccination and CD4 T cells after COVID-19. The study sequenced cultured CD4+ T cell DNA using the Oncomine TCR Beta short-read assay. TCRdb used MiXCR to reprocess the PCR reads, holding one entry per CDR3 protein. The sample includes 18,000 or so distinct CDR3 sequences, around 45% of them seen just once. No antigen is known for these receptors. Treatment given: approximately nine-day PBMC culture with coronavirus spike peptide pools or control peptides (ViraFEST assay). Specimen: CD4+ T cells from blood, cultured in vitro, collected before SARS-CoV-2 vaccination. The origin of the receptors is a human donor who had recovered from COVID-19.

This sequence joins TRBV19 and TRBJ2-5, with D possibly called TRBD1 or TRBD2 (6 bases each). The ends were cut back, 5 bases at V and 2 bases at J, with 15 bases in the middle. The CDR3 is 15 amino acids. Per the germline V gene, CDR1 is LNHDA and CDR2 is SQIVND (reference sequence). This CDR3 reads CASSPRDNIQETQYF. CDR3 coding DNA: TGTGCCAGTAGTCCGCGGGACAACATACAAGAGACCCAGTACTTC.

Written as DNA, the CDR3 is TGTGCCAGTAGCAAGGACGTACAGGGGGCGCGAGGCTACACCTTC. Translating gives CASSKDVQGARGYTF. V gene TRBV19 combines with J gene TRBJ1-2; 9 nucleotides agree with TRBD1. The V segment lost 6 bases and the J segment 8 bases; nucleotides outside the gene matches: 13. The length of the CDR3 is 15 residues. Germline values: CDR1 LNHDA, CDR2 SQIVND (reference sequence).

This clonotype is large in the sample. The V and J genes are TRBV15 and TRBJ2-1, with D perhaps TRBD1 (5 bases). Germline CDR1 LNHNV, CDR2 YYDKDF (reference sequence). The CDR3 loop spans 13 amino acids. V was shortened by 0 bases and J by 9 bases, with 9 bases between the two germline ends. This CDR3 is CATSRDQGSEQFF. CDR3 DNA sequence: TGTGCCACCAGCAGAGATCAGGGTTCTGAGCAGTTCTTC.

This chain links TRBV11-3 with TRBJ2-3; 8 nucleotides match TRBD2. With V trimmed by 5 bases and J by 0 bases, 7 bases remained unmatched. Germline CDR1 reads SGHNT; CDR2 reads YENEEA. The length of the CDR3 is 16 residues. The CDR3 DNA sequence: TGTGCCAGCAGCCCCGGACTAGCCGAAAGCACAGATACGCAGTATTTT. Its protein product is CASSPGLAESTDTQYF.

This chain connects TRBV19 to TRBJ2-3, with TRBD2 matching over 10 bases. CDR1 is LNHDA, CDR2 SQIVND, per germline (reference sequence). The CDR3 runs 17 residues. V lost 3 bases, J lost 0 bases, and 6 bases stayed unmatched. The CDR3 DNA reads TGTGCCAGTAGTATGCAAGGACTAGCGGATAGCACAGATACGCAGTATTTT. As protein: CASSMQGLADSTDTQYF.

This clonotype has a handful of counts. J is TRBJ1-2 and V is TRBV6-1; D not resolved. Between the trimmed V and J ends, which lost 1 base and 4 bases, there was a span of 7 bases. The CDR3 sequence is 13 residues long. Germline V gene sequence: CDR1 MNHNS, CDR2 SASEGT. The CDR3 region is CASSEVRLYGYTF. DNA of the CDR3: TGTGCCAGCAGTGAAGTGCGGCTCTATGGCTACACCTTC.

This clonotype was picked up a small number of times. The J gene is TRBJ2-1, the V gene TRBV27; 7 nucleotides agree with TRBD2. Per the germline V gene, CDR1 is MNHEY and CDR2 is SMNVEV (reference sequence). The CDR3 extends over 15 amino acids. V gave up 11 bases and J gave up 9 bases; unmatched junction bases: 19. The CDR3 reads CARSRGGGQVGEQFF. For the CDR3, the DNA is TGTGCCCGTTCCCGGGGCGGGGGTCAGGTCGGTGAGCAGTTCTTC.

The J gene is TRBJ1-1, the V gene TRBV7-2; D unclear. This CDR3 has 12 residues. Germline CDR1 and CDR2: SGHTA and FQGNSA. V was clipped by 2 bases and J by 1 base, with 2 bases between them. The CDR3 nucleotides are TGTGCCAGCAGCTTAACGAACACTGAAGCTTTCTTT. Translating gives CASSLTNTEAFF.

The J gene is TRBJ2-5, the V gene TRBV10-3, with D possibly being TRBD1 or TRBD2 (5 bases each). There are 16 residues in the CDR3. The germline V gene has CDR1 ENHRY and CDR2 SYGVKD. V was shortened by 3 bases and J by 5 bases, with 19 bases between the two germline ends. CDR3 coding DNA: TGTGCCATCAGTGATTCTTCCGGGACGAAAGGCGAGACCCAGTACTTC. It codes for CAISDSSGTKGETQYF.

This chain uses TRBV29-1 with TRBJ2-7; TRBD1 matches 11 bases. Per the germline V gene, CDR1 is SQVTM and CDR2 is ANQGSEA. The CDR3 loop spans 15 amino acids. Trimming at V came to 4 bases and at J to 2 bases, leaving 7 bases not matched to a gene. In DNA, the CDR3 is TGCAGCGTTGTGGGGACAGGGGGATCAGCCTACGAGCAGTACTTC. As protein: CSVVGTGGSAYEQYF.

This clonotype came up a few times. This sequence joins TRBV6-5 and TRBJ2-7; 7 bases align to TRBD2. The CDR3 extends over 14 amino acids. Trimming at V came to 4 bases and at J to 5 bases, leaving 8 bases not matched to a gene. Germline V gene sequence: CDR1 MNHEY, CDR2 SVGAGI. The CDR3 DNA reads TGTGCCAGCAGTTGGGGGGAGGGCCCCAACGAGCAGTACTTC. It codes for CASSWGEGPNEQYF.

The gene calls are TRBV28 and TRBJ1-1; 9 positions match TRBD1. The length of the CDR3 is 17 residues. Germline V gene sequence: CDR1 MDHEN, CDR2 SYDVKM. Trimming took 1 base from V and 0 from J; bases not matched to a gene: 6. This CDR3 is CASSLSGTGFMNTEAFF. CDR3 nucleotides: TGTGCCAGCAGTTTATCAGGGACAGGGTTTATGAACACTGAAGCTTTCTTT.

The genes are TRBV5-6 and TRBJ2-7, with D maybe TRBD1 (5 bases). The germline V gene encodes CDR1 SGHDT and CDR2 YYEEEE. Deletions cut 0 bases from V and 5 bases from J, with 12 bases between. The CDR3 contains 14 residues. The CDR3 bases are TGTGCCAGCAGCTTGGCCGCAGGGCTGGACGAGCAGTACTTC. It codes for CASSLAAGLDEQYF.

This chain links TRBV20-1 with TRBJ1-6; TRBD1 agrees at 10 bases. Germline V gene sequence: CDR1 DFQATT, CDR2 SNEGSKA (reference sequence). This CDR3 is built from 17 residues. J was trimmed by 6 bases and V by 2 bases; bases with no gene match: 10. For the CDR3, the DNA is TGCAGTGCTAGACCGCGACAGGGGGCGAAGTTTAATTCACCCCTCCACTTT. Translation: CSARPRQGAKFNSPLHF.

The rearrangement uses TRBV11-3 and TRBJ2-7, with 11 bases that match TRBD2. Germline CDR1 reads SGHNT; CDR2 reads YENEEA. The CDR3 has 16 residues. With V trimmed by 5 bases and J by 7 bases, 13 bases remained unmatched. CDR3 amino acids: CASSPGLAGSPGEQYF. The CDR3 DNA reads TGTGCCAGCAGCCCTGGACTAGCGGGTTCCCCCGGGGAGCAGTACTTC.

The J gene is TRBJ1-3, the V gene TRBV28; D gene unclear. The CDR3 length is 13 residues. The germline V and J ends were trimmed by 5 bases and 0 bases, with 5 bases remaining between them. From germline, CDR1 is MDHEN and CDR2 SYDVKM. In DNA, the CDR3 is TGTGCCAGCAGTGTCGGCTCTGGAAACACCATATATTTT. It translates to CASSVGSGNTIYF.

This clonotype was detected once. This chain links TRBV20-1 with TRBJ2-1; 8 nucleotides align to TRBD1. Germline V gene lookup returns CDR1 DFQATT and CDR2 SNEGSKA (reference sequence). The J segment lost 8 bases and the V segment lost 3 bases, leaving 9 bases of the junction unmatched. CDR3 length: 14 residues. The CDR3 nucleotides are TGCAGTGCTAGTAGGGCGGGACAGGTCGATGAGCAGTTCTTC. As protein: CSASRAGQVDEQFF.

The chain links TRBV19 to TRBJ1-2; D gene ambiguous. Germline V gene sequence: CDR1 LNHDA, CDR2 SQIVND (reference sequence). The CDR3 is 14 residues long. Trimming shortened V by 3 bases and J by 1 base, and 9 bases separated the two germline ends. The CDR3 DNA sequence: TGTGCCAGTAGTATTCCAGGTCTTAACTATGGCTACACCTTC. This translates into CASSIPGLNYGYTF. The full variable domain, in which reference TRBV19 and TRBJ1-2 provide the parts outside the CDR3, is DGGITQSPKYLFRKEGQNVTLSCEQNLNHDAMYWYRQDPGQGLRLIYYSQIVNDFQKGDIAEGYSVSREKKESFPLTVTSAQKNPTAFYLCASSIPGLNYGYTFGSGTRLTVV.

The chain links TRBV20-1 to TRBJ1-1; perhaps TRBD1 as D (5 bases). V lost 3 bases and J lost 1, with 24 bases in between. Germline V gives CDR1 DFQATT, CDR2 SNEGSKA (reference sequence). The CDR3 runs 18 residues. CDR3 sequence: CSASRWGKGEWRNTEAFF. The CDR3 DNA sequence: TGCAGTGCTAGTAGGTGGGGGAAGGGAGAGTGGAGGAACACTGAAGCTTTCTTT.

V usage is TRBV10-1 and J usage is TRBJ1-1; D uncertain. Trimming removed 0 bases at V and 6 bases at J, with 8 bases between. The V gene's germline CDR1 is WNHNN and CDR2 SYGVQD (reference sequence). There are 13 residues in the CDR3. The CDR3 spells CASSESGRPEAFF. The CDR3 bases are TGCGCCAGCAGTGAGTCTGGCAGACCTGAAGCTTTCTTT.

This chain connects TRBV7-2 to TRBJ1-2; D might be TRBD1 (6 bases). V was shortened by 2 bases and J by 5 bases, with 18 bases between the two germline ends. The CDR3 contains 16 residues. Per germline, CDR1 SGHTA and CDR2 FQGNSA. Here the CDR3 reads CASSLTARGQGYGYTF. The CDR3 bases are TGTGCCAGCAGCTTAACCGCACGGGGGCAGGGGTATGGCTACACCTTC.

The CDR3 DNA reads TGTGCCAGCAGCGCCTCTAGTCTTGGGGACACTGAAGCTTTCTTT. It yields the protein CASSASSLGDTEAFF. The chain combines TRBV6-4 with TRBJ1-1, with D unresolved. V lost 6 bases and J 3 bases, leaving 17 bases between the germline ends. Looked up from germline, CDR1 is MRHNA and CDR2 is SNTAGT. This CDR3 contains 15 residues.